This T cell receptor (beta chain) was recovered during a study of blood T cell repertoires in COVID-19. The V gene's germline CDR1 is ENHRY and CDR2 SYGVKD. V shed 6 bases and J shed 0 bases, with 9 bases lying between them. The CDR3 has 13 amino acids. Only in-frame clones appear in the TCRdb table, and some are missing; sequencing was by immunoSEQ multiplex PCR. The sample lists approximately 120,000 clones, around 83% seen once, with roughly 4.5% in the top ten. The TCR originated in a human donor in a cohort sampled during active COVID-19. The specimen sequenced was peripheral blood. The chain has TRBV10-3 and TRBJ2-7, with D possibly matching TRBD2 (6 bases). CDR3 bases: TGTGCCATCAGCACGGGAGACTCCTACGAGCAGTACGTC. Amino acid sequence: CAISTGDSYEQYV.